Below, 20 T cell receptor beta chains from the same sample are listed, as sequenced in a study of blood T cells in healthy people across ages. A second PCR of about 7 to 12 cycles used a sample-barcoded 5' primer and a J-beta primer mix. TCRdb analysed the 5' RACE reads with MiXCR anew, one entry per CDR3 protein. The table records 600,000 or so distinct CDR3 sequences, around 21% of them present only once. Sequenced input: blood. Every receptor here comes from a man between 65 and 79 years old in good health.

CDR3 in DNA: TGTGCCAGCAGCCTCCATAAGGGTGAGCAGTTCTTC. This codes for CASSLHKGEQFF. J is TRBJ2-5 and V is TRBV3-1; no definite D call. TRBJ2-1 explains the end of the DNA better; the J call may be wrong. CDR3 length: 12 residues. Germline CDR1 is LGHDT and CDR2 is YNNKEL (reference sequence).

This clonotype was seen only a few times. In DNA form, the CDR3 reads TGCGCCAGCAGCTTGGGTACAGGGGGCTCCAATGAGCAGTTCTTC. This gives the protein CASSLGTGGSNEQFF. The J gene is TRBJ2-5, the V gene TRBV5-1, with 9 bases matching TRBD1. Judging by the DNA end, TRBJ2-1 fits better; the J call may be wrong. This CDR3 is built from 15 residues. Germline CDR1 and CDR2: SGHRS and YFSETQ.

This clonotype has more than one count but fewer than ten. At one end, the junction sequence differs from germline, possibly due to a read error. V usage is TRBV6-5 and J usage is TRBJ1-2; TRBD1 aligns across 7 bases. CDR3 length equals 15 residues. Germline CDR1 and CDR2: MNHEY and SVGAGI. As DNA, the CDR3 is TGTGCCGGCAGCCCCTCCCCGACAGGGAACTATGGCTACACCTTC. Amino acid sequence: CAGSPSPTGNYGYTF.

This chain uses TRBV7-9 with TRBJ2-7, with 7 bases matching TRBD1. V trimming: 7 bases; J trimming: 3 bases; junction bases outside the gene matches: 3. Germline lookup yields CDR1 SEHNR and CDR2 FQNEAQ (reference sequence). This CDR3 is built from 12 residues. This CDR3 is CASTWTGYEQYF. DNA of the CDR3: TGTGCCAGCACCTGGACAGGCTACGAGCAGTACTTC.

The genes are TRBV1 and TRBJ1-3; the table's D call, TRBD1, was not checked against the DNA. TRBV1 is shown as a pseudogene. CDR3 length: 17 residues. CDR3 coding DNA: TGCACCAGCAGCCAAGATCGGGACGGGAGCTCTGGAAACACCATATATTTT. It encodes CTSSQDRDGSSGNTIYF.

Only a few counts were recorded for this clonotype. The chain uses TRBV28 and TRBJ1-2; TRBD1 might be the D (5 bases). The V end was cut by 6 bases, the J end by 0 bases, with 11 bases between. The CDR3 sequence is 14 residues long. Germline V gene lookup returns CDR1 MDHEN and CDR2 SYDVKM. Here the CDR3 reads CASSAREPNYGYTF. The CDR3 nucleotides read TGTGCCAGCAGCGCCAGGGAACCTAACTATGGCTACACCTTC.

This clonotype was detected many times. V is TRBV6-1 and J is TRBJ2-1; no reliable D call. This CDR3 is 14 amino acids long. V lost 2 bases, J lost 2 bases, and 7 bases lay in between. Per germline, CDR1 MNHNS and CDR2 SASEGT. CDR3 DNA sequence: TGTGCCAGCAGTGAAATGAAGCCCTACAATGAGCAGTTCTTC. Encoded protein: CASSEMKPYNEQFF.

This clonotype has a count of ten or more. The chain combines TRBV3-1 with TRBJ2-1; 7 bases line up with TRBD2. The germline V gene encodes CDR1 LGHDT and CDR2 YNNKEL (reference sequence). V gave up 6 bases and J gave up 0 bases; unmatched junction bases: 5. The CDR3 is made up of 15 amino acids. The DNA for the CDR3 is TGTGCCAGCAGTCGAGCGGGAAGCTCCTACAATGAGCAGTTCTTC. Protein: CASSRAGSSYNEQFF.

This chain uses TRBV6-2 or TRBV6-3 with TRBJ2-4; 9 positions match TRBD1. The CDR3 is 13 amino acids. Germline CDR1 is MNHEY and CDR2 is SVGEGT. With V trimmed by 10 bases and J by 7 bases, 8 bases remained unmatched. The CDR3 region is CATSKGTGNIQYF. The CDR3 DNA sequence: TGTGCCACCTCTAAGGGGACAGGGAACATTCAGTACTTC.

This clonotype has just a few counts. The chain has TRBV5-1 and TRBJ2-1; no clear D gene. Trimming pared 7 bases from V and 3 bases from J, leaving 5 bases between. CDR3 length: 11 residues. Looked up from germline, CDR1 is SGHRS and CDR2 is YFSETQ. Here the CDR3 DNA reads TGCGCCAGCGCCGTCTACAATGAGCAGTTCTTC. Translating it yields CASAVYNEQFF.

This clonotype appeared a few times. V is TRBV5-5 and J is TRBJ1-6; no clear D. This CDR3 contains 15 residues. V was cut by 5 bases and J by 0 bases, with 9 bases left in between. Germline CDR1 is SGHKS and CDR2 is YYEKEE (reference sequence). As DNA, the CDR3 is TGTGCCAGCAGGGAATCTAACTCCTATAATTCACCCCTCCACTTT. Translation: CASRESNSYNSPLHF.

This clonotype has more than one count but fewer than ten. The CDR3 DNA sequence: TGTGCCAGCAGTTTAAGTCCGACCAGCGTAGGGCCCCAGCATTTT. It encodes CASSLSPTSVGPQHF. The chain links TRBV27 to TRBJ1-5; D gene unclear. The length of the CDR3 is 15 residues. V lost 2 bases to trimming and J lost 9 bases, with 17 bases between them. Germline V CDR1 and CDR2: MNHEY, SMNVEV (reference sequence).

This clonotype showed up many times. The CDR3 protein is CASAILTGANEQYF. In DNA, the CDR3 is TGTGCTAGTGCCATACTCACAGGGGCCAACGAGCAGTACTTC. The genes are TRBV12-5 and TRBJ2-7; 7 nucleotides align to TRBD1. V trimming: 7 bases; J trimming: 5 bases; junction bases outside the gene matches: 11. The CDR3 sequence is 14 residues long. Looked up from germline, CDR1 is LGHNT and CDR2 is FRNRAP.

On this clonotype itself: This may arise from a read error, as a much more abundant clone is one base away. Because it lacks the conserved phenylalanine or tryptophan at the end, this CDR3 is likely a read error. The CDR3: CASSGRDDEQYS. The CDR3 DNA is TGTGCCAGCTCAGGACGGGACGACGAGCAGTACTCC. The genes are TRBV12-3 or TRBV12-4 and TRBJ2-7; possibly TRBD1 or TRBD2 for D (5 bases each). Trimming shortened V by 8 bases and J by 5 bases, and 13 bases separated the two germline ends. This CDR3 comprises 12 residues.

V and J are TRBV4-3 and TRBJ1-2; D gene ambiguous. This CDR3 is built from 14 residues. V was clipped by 1 base and J by 8 bases, with 14 bases between them. The V gene's germline CDR1 is LGHNA and CDR2 YSLEER. CDR3 nucleotide sequence: TGCGCCAGCAGCCAAGTTACAGCAATCATAGGCTACACCTTC. Its protein product is CASSQVTAIIGYTF.

This clonotype was detected a few times. V and J are TRBV20-1 and TRBJ2-1, with 10 bases aligning to TRBD2. After removal of 3 bases from V and 8 bases from J, the junction contained 13 bases not matched to a gene. The germline CDR1 and CDR2 sequences are DFQATT and SNEGSKA (reference sequence). The CDR3 length is 16 residues. The CDR3 DNA is TGCAGTGCTAGGGGACTAGCGCGGACTATAAATGATGAGCAGTTCTTC. Residues: CSARGLARTINDEQFF.

CDR3 in amino acids: CSVGRNYNEQFF. CDR3 in DNA: TGCAGCGTGGGACGGAACTACAATGAGCAGTTCTTC. This chain uses TRBV29-1 with TRBJ2-5; D possibly uses TRBD1 or TRBD2 (5 bases each). The end of the DNA fits TRBJ2-1 better, so the J call may be wrong. From germline, CDR1 is SQVTM and CDR2 ANQGSEA. This CDR3 comprises 12 residues.

V is TRBV13 and J is TRBJ2-5, with D unclear. The CDR3 runs to 14 residues. The V gene lost 4 bases and the J gene lost 5 bases, with 14 bases spanning the gap. From germline, CDR1 is PRHDT and CDR2 FYEKMQ (reference sequence). This CDR3 is CASSWTGQWETQYF. The CDR3 nucleotides are TGTGCCAGCAGCTGGACGGGCCAGTGGGAGACCCAGTACTTC.

This chain connects TRBV10-3 to TRBJ2-3; D unresolved. CDR1 ENHRY and CDR2 SYGVKD come from the germline V gene. V lost 10 bases and J lost 0, with 14 bases in between. This CDR3 is built from 14 residues. CDR3: CATEPETSTDTQYF. CDR3 DNA: TGTGCCACCGAGCCCGAGACTAGCACAGATACGCAGTATTTT.

On this clonotype: This could be a read error, since a much larger clone is one nucleotide away. The chain is built from TRBV12-3 or TRBV12-4 and TRBJ2-3; 9 positions agree with TRBD2. V lost 6 bases, J lost 5 bases, and 6 bases stayed unmatched. CDR3 size: 14 residues. DNA of the CDR3: TGTGCCAGCAGCGGAATAGCGGGAGTAGATACGCAGTATTTT. It encodes CASSGIAGVDTQYF.